The entry below describes one T cell receptor (beta chain). The data were obtained in a study of blood T cell repertoires in COVID-19. Study information: Samples taken during acute and convalescent COVID-19 were collected in the United States, Italy and Spain. Nucleic acid was either cDNA or gDNA, and it came from T cells, B-cell-depleted T cells, or PBMCs.

Germline V gene sequence: CDR1 LGHDT, CDR2 YNNKEL (reference sequence). This CDR3 has 17 amino acids. Trimming cost V 4 bases and J 0 bases; bases outside gene matches: 7. As processed by the authors: Scientists estimated how many nucleated cells there were by amplifying reference gene primers. Assay used: immunoSEQ multiplex PCR; TCRdb lists only in-frame clones, some missing. That table gives V, J and clone size, and the DNA gave D and trimming. The table lists 150,000 to 200,000 clones, around nine tenths of them singletons, with over 3.5% in the top ten. The clonotype comes from a man in his late teens or twenties with active or convalescent COVID-19. The sequenced sample consisted of peripheral blood. The V call is TRBV3-1 (or the pseudogene TRBV3-2), the J call TRBJ1-3; 9 positions match TRBD1. In DNA, the CDR3 is TGTGCCAGCAGCCGAGCCGGGACAGGGAGCTCTGGAAACACCATATATTTT. The encoded protein is CASSRAGTGSSGNTIYF.